These 3 T cell receptor beta chains share one sample of origin, sequenced in a study of T cell repertoires in cytomegalovirus infection. No antigen has been identified for these receptors. TCRdb redid the calling of the reads with MiXCR, one entry per CDR3 protein. The sample carries just under 500,000 distinct CDR3 sequences, about 33% recorded once. Specimen: cultured PBMCs, collected from culture after CMV antigen stimulation. The receptors stem from a human donor in good health (CMV status not recorded). Some clones in this sample may be carry-over from other donors' samples.

The chain uses TRBV6-2 or TRBV6-3 and TRBJ2-7; TRBD1 agrees at 9 bases. Germline V CDR1 and CDR2: MNHEY, SVGEGT. V gave up 5 bases and J gave up 5 bases; unmatched junction bases: 4. The CDR3 runs to 13 residues. The CDR3 nucleotides read TGTGCCAGCAGTGACGGACAGGGGAACGAGCAGTACTTC. Its protein product is CASSDGQGNEQYF.

The rearrangement links TRBV12-3 or TRBV12-4 to TRBJ2-3, with a weak D call TRBD1 (5 bases). This CDR3 has 15 residues. Trimming removed 8 bases at V and 4 bases at J, with 19 bases between. CDR3 nucleotides: TGTGCCAGCCAAGCAAGGGGCTCCGCCCCAGATACGCAGTATTTT. It is translated as CASQARGSAPDTQYF.

The chain joins TRBV29-1 to TRBJ2-6; 7 bases agree with TRBD2. CDR1 SQVTM and CDR2 ANQGSEA come from the germline V gene. The trim removed 5 bases at V and 3 bases at J, leaving 4 bases unmatched. The CDR3 sequence is 14 residues long. The CDR3 is CSVSGAGGANVLTF. Here the CDR3 DNA reads TGCAGCGTTAGCGGGGCGGGTGGGGCCAACGTCCTGACTTTC.